This T cell receptor (beta chain) was observed in a study of CD8 T cells in ankylosing spondylitis. Each CDR3 protein is one row after TCRdb ran MiXCR on the 5' RACE reads. Of under 250,000 distinct CDR3 sequences in the sample, approximately 30% were seen once. The CDR3 contains 12 residues. The material sequenced was blood, either unsorted or a sorted T cell fraction (not recorded which). This receptor was taken from a male donor with ankylosing spondylitis or in good health (not recorded which). The V call is TRBV21-1, the J call TRBJ2-1. TRBV21-1 is assigned pseudogene status. CDR3 in amino acids: CASSIAPVEQFF. CDR3 nucleotides: TGTGCCAGCAGCATCGCGCCGGTTGAGCAGTTCTTC.